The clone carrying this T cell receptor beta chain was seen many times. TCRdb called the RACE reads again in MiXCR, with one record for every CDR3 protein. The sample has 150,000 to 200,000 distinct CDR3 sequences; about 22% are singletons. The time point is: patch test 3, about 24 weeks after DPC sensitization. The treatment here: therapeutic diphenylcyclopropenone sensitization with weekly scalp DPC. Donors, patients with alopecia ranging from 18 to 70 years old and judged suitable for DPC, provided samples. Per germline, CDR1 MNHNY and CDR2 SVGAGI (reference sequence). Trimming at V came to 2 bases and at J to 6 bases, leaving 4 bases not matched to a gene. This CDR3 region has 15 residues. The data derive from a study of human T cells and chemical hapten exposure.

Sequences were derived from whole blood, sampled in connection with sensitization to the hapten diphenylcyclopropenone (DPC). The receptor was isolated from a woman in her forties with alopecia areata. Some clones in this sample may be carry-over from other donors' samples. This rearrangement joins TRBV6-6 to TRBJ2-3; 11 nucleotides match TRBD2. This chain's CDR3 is CASSYLAGGFDTQYF. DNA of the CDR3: TGTGCCAGCAGTTACCTAGCGGGGGGTTTCGATACGCAGTATTTT.